The 7 T cell receptor beta chains presented below share a single source sample, sequenced in a study of beta chain features in type 1 diabetes. Reverse transcription of all isolated RNA meant that expressed TCRB transcripts were sequenced. This table comes from immunoSEQ multiplex PCR, and its TCRdb copy is limited to in-frame clones, with some not included. The sample holds fewer than 150,000 clones, about 7.1% seen once. The specimen was central memory CD4+ T cells from blood. These receptors originate from a woman aged 30 to 39 in good health.

This clone was counted a few times. This chain connects TRBV2 to TRBJ2-1; 11 bases match TRBD1. Germline V gene lookup returns CDR1 SNHLY and CDR2 FYNNEI. The junction had 8 bases not matched to a gene; V was cut back by 9 bases and J by 4 bases. This CDR3 comprises 15 residues. The CDR3 coding sequence is TGTGCCAGTACTGGACAGGGGGCGCGGTACAATGAGCAGTTCTTC. Protein: CASTGQGARYNEQFF. Full variable domain (outside the CDR3, taken from reference TRBV2 and TRBJ2-1): EPEVTQTPSHQVTQMGQEVILRCVPISNHLYFYWYRQILGQKVEFLVSFYNNEISEKSEIFDDQFSVERPDGSNFTLKIRSTKLEDSAMYFCASTGQGARYNEQFFGPGTRLTVL.

This clone was observed many times. The rearrangement uses TRBV29-1 and TRBJ2-3, with D possibly TRBD1 on 5 matching bases. Germline CDR1 and CDR2: SQVTM and ANQGSEA. Trimming cost V 2 bases and J 9 bases, with 18 bases left between them. CDR3 size: 14 residues. The CDR3 region has the DNA TGCAGCGTTGAACAGGGCAACAATGGGAAGACGCAGTATTTT. This sequence encodes CSVEQGNNGKTQYF.

This chain joins TRBV28 and TRBJ2-5; the D gene is possibly TRBD1 (7 bases). The CDR3 is 16 amino acids. V was trimmed by 5 bases and J by 5 bases, leaving 21 bases between them. Per the germline V gene, CDR1 is MDHEN and CDR2 is SYDVKM. CDR3 in amino acids: CASSPMLQGGRETQYF. Written as DNA, the CDR3 is TGTGCCAGCAGTCCCATGCTGCAGGGGGGCAGGGAGACCCAGTACTTC.

A few counts support this clone. The chain uses TRBV25-1 and TRBJ1-3; 7 bases map to TRBD1. Germline trimming cut 8 bases from V and 4 bases from J; bases unmatched to any gene: 8. The CDR3 has 14 residues. Germline CDR1 and CDR2: MGHDK and SYGVNS. The CDR3 here is CASGWAGGGNTIYF. The CDR3 coding sequence is TGTGCCAGCGGATGGGCAGGGGGAGGAAACACCATATATTTT.

In this sample, this clone turned up many times. The chain has TRBV14 and TRBJ2-5, with D perhaps TRBD1 (6 bases). Deletions cut 3 bases from V and 2 bases from J, with 10 bases between. Germline V gene data show CDR1 as SGHDN and CDR2 as FVKESK. CDR3 length: 14 residues. CDR3 sequence: CASSHWDTQETQYF. The DNA of the CDR3 is TGTGCCAGCAGCCATTGGGACACTCAAGAGACCCAGTACTTC.

V usage is TRBV11-1 and J usage is TRBJ2-7; tentatively, D is TRBD1 (6 bases). This CDR3 has 14 residues. Germline assignment: CDR1 SGHAT and CDR2 FQDESV (reference sequence). The V end was cut by 5 bases, the J end by 0 bases, with 11 bases between. This CDR3 is CASSAGTPSYEQYF. CDR3 nucleotide sequence: TGTGCCAGCAGCGCCGGGACACCCTCCTACGAGCAGTACTTC.

This clone has at least ten counts. The chain is built from TRBV30 and TRBJ1-2; 7 bases align to TRBD1. Trimming removed 3 bases from V and 7 bases from J; junction bases left unmatched: 2. This CDR3 has 11 amino acids. Per the germline V gene, CDR1 is GTSNPN and CDR2 is SVGIG (reference sequence). For the CDR3, the DNA is TGTGCCTGGAGAGGGGGCGGTGGCTACACCTTC. Its protein is CAWRGGGGYTF.